These 7 T cell receptor beta chains came from one sample sequenced in a study of sequential checkpoint blockade in melanoma. The table came from immunoSEQ multiplex PCR; TCRdb's copy has only in-frame clones and leaves some out. The sample holds around 19,000 clones; more than 60% are singletons and the top ten take around 24%. Treatment described: randomized to nivolumab then ipilimumab (arm A) or the reverse (arm B). Here the sequenced sample was CD8+ T cells sorted from blood (inferred from file names), taken from a patient given nivolumab and ipilimumab in sequence. All receptors derive from a human donor with melanoma.

V gene TRBV5-4 combines with J gene TRBJ2-6; TRBD1 is a possible D gene (6 bases). Germline values: CDR1 SGHNT, CDR2 YYREEE (reference sequence). The ends were cut back, 0 bases at V and 3 bases at J, with 7 bases in the middle. The CDR3 is 15 residues long. In DNA form, the CDR3 reads TGTGCCAGCAGCTTGGTAGGGGGTGGGGCCAACGTCCTGACTTTC. Amino acid sequence: CASSLVGGGANVLTF.

The chain combines TRBV28 with TRBJ2-1; 7 bases map to TRBD2. The germline gives CDR1 MDHEN, CDR2 SYDVKM. The length of the CDR3 is 12 residues. The junction had 1 base not matched to a gene; V was cut back by 4 bases and J by 7 bases. CDR3 sequence: CASSWGGNEQFF. The DNA of the CDR3 is TGTGCCAGCAGTTGGGGGGGGAATGAGCAGTTCTTC.

Here the CDR3 DNA reads TGTGCCAGTAGGATGGGGGGCGAGCAGTACTTC. It translates to CASRMGGEQYF. The chain has TRBV7-9 and TRBJ2-7, with D possibly matching TRBD2 (6 bases). The CDR3 runs 11 residues. V lost 9 bases to trimming and J lost 6 bases, with 12 bases between them. Looked up from germline, CDR1 is SEHNR and CDR2 is FQNEAQ (reference sequence).

A word on this clone: The CDR3 carries no conserved terminal phenylalanine or tryptophan, so it likely arises from a read error. V is TRBV9 and J is TRBJ1-1, with 7 bases aligning to TRBD1. Germline-derived CDR1 and CDR2 are SGDLS and YYNGEE. This CDR3 is built from 13 residues. J gave up 5 bases and V 3 bases, and 4 bases lay outside the gene matches. This CDR3 reads CASSGQGRTEAFS. For the CDR3, the DNA is TGTGCCAGCAGCGGACAGGGTAGGACTGAAGCTTTCTCT.

This chain uses TRBV19 with TRBJ1-1, with D possibly matching TRBD1 (6 bases). V was pared by 5 bases and J by 3 bases, with 10 bases between. The CDR3 length is 13 residues. Germline CDR1 reads LNHDA; CDR2 reads SQIVND (reference sequence). The CDR3 DNA sequence: TGTGCCAGTAGTCACTGGACAGACACTGAAGCTTTCTTT. Its translation: CASSHWTDTEAFF.

This rearrangement joins TRBV4-3 to TRBJ1-5, with unresolved D. Looked up from germline, CDR1 is LGHNA and CDR2 is YSLEER. There are 15 residues in the CDR3. Trimming took 0 bases from V and 0 from J, leaving 6 bases between them. The CDR3 coding sequence is TGCGCCAGCAGCCAAGAACGTAGTAGCAATCAGCCCCAGCATTTT. It translates to CASSQERSSNQPQHF.

The V call is TRBV7-8, the J call TRBJ2-3, with 9 bases fitting TRBD1. The germline CDR1 and CDR2 sequences are SGHVS and FQNEAQ. The trim removed 5 bases at V and 6 bases at J, leaving 15 bases unmatched. The CDR3 is 17 amino acids. CDR3 protein: CASSGRTGAFLSDTQYF. The CDR3 DNA is TGTGCCAGCAGCGGTAGGACAGGGGCATTCCTATCTGATACGCAGTATTTT.